This TCR beta chain appears in the sequencing data of a study of human T cells and chemical hapten exposure. TCRdb used MiXCR to reprocess the RACE reads, holding one entry per CDR3 protein. Of approximately 91,000 distinct CDR3 sequences in the sample, approximately 10% were seen once. Time point here: patch test 2, 6 weeks after DPC sensitization. Treatment given: therapeutic diphenylcyclopropenone sensitization with weekly scalp DPC. This CDR3 has 14 residues. V lost 8 bases to trimming and J lost 0 bases, with 11 bases between them. Germline loops: CDR1 SNHLY, CDR2 FYNNEI. The sequencing used whole blood, collected in connection with sensitization to the hapten diphenylcyclopropenone (DPC). The receptor was derived from a man aged 18 to 35 with alopecia areata. Some clones in this sample may be carry-over from other donors' samples. The chain joins TRBV2 to TRBJ2-1; D remains ambiguous. CDR3 protein: CASVFHLSYNEQFF. The DNA of the CDR3 is TGTGCCAGCGTGTTCCACCTCTCCTACAATGAGCAGTTCTTC.